This T cell receptor (beta chain) was sequenced during a study of T cell responses to AZD1222 COVID-19 vaccine. As for the study in general: Investigators merged groups given second doses at roughly 4 or roughly 12 weeks. Study observations and caveats: Spike-specific TCRs gained breadth and depth after people received two AZD1222 doses. Donors, mostly white British, included more females; clonal diversity was possibly underestimated. Sampling captured repertoires only after the peak T cell response.

CDR3 length: 12 amino acids. Germline CDR1 LGHDT, CDR2 YNNKEL (reference sequence). V lost 3 bases and J 6 bases, leaving 6 bases between the germline ends. Remarks on this clone: What it binds is not known.

Method: immunoSEQ multiplex PCR; TCRdb's copy keeps in-frame clones and lacks some. The table includes around 110,000 clones, 87% detected once. This chain connects TRBV3-1 (or the pseudogene TRBV3-2) to TRBJ2-1; D not certain. The sequencing here drew on peripheral blood, taken on day 0 of AZD1222 vaccination. This clonotype originated in an adult in good health. CDR3 protein: CASSHRPNEQFF. The DNA for the CDR3 is TGTGCCAGCAGCCACAGGCCCAATGAGCAGTTCTTC.